A selection of T cell receptor beta chains follows, all from one sample in a study of blood T cell repertoires in COVID-19. Libraries were prepared by immunoSEQ multiplex PCR; TCRdb keeps only in-frame clonotypes and omits some of them. The sample lists about 280,000 clones, around 85% seen once, with approximately 2.2% in the top ten. Sequenced material: peripheral blood. The origin of the receptors is a woman aged 25 to 39 who had recovered from COVID-19. Each CDR3 is given with its conserved first and last residue. The D gene is left open where the match is weak.

TRBD2 | TRBV29-1 | CSVEVGSGRITDTQYF
TRBD2 | TRBV14 | CASSRPGGRIDEQYF
. | TRBV6-6 | CASSSGTGGGEQYF
. | TRBV19 | CASADSYNSPLHF
. | TRBV30 | CAWSAIRVSYGYTF
. | TRBV21-1 | CASSKEWTGTYEQYF
. | TRBV24-1 | CATSDQSQGPGANVLTF
TRBD1 | TRBV6-1 | CASSERTGGSNQPQHF
. | TRBV19 | CASSVIGGATGELFF
. | TRBV27 | CASSLGAGLNEQYF
TRBD2 | TRBV2 | CASTLLGTSGTNEQFF
. | TRBV5-1 | CASRVLPSSGDTQYF
TRBD1 | TRBV7-2 | CASIRGQGMETQYF
TRBD2 | TRBV10-2 | CASSRERTSTIDEQYF
. | TRBV7-2 | CASSLEANQPQHF